This T cell receptor beta chain was identified during a study of graft-versus-host responses after intestinal transplantation. Study background: Those transplanted obtained multivisceral, liver-intestinal, or isolated intestinal grafts. General study results and limits: Individuals carrying graft-donor T cell macrochimerism showed high graft-versus-host to host-versus-graft clonal ratios in allografts.

From germline, CDR1 is GTSNPN and CDR2 SVGIG (reference sequence). CDR3 size: 14 residues. Germline trimming cut 3 bases from V and 4 bases from J; bases unmatched to any gene: 6. Sequencing used immunoSEQ multiplex PCR; TCRdb keeps in-frame clones, though not all of them. The sample includes roughly 9,000 clones, approximately 30% of them seen just once. The authors seeded some 200,000 CFSE-labeled responder cells together with some 200,000 irradiated stimulator cells tagged with violet dye. Once the reaction had ended, proliferating CFSE-low CD3+CD4+ and CD3+CD8+ responders were sorted. This clone was counted only a few times.

The chain employs TRBV30 and TRBJ1-2, with 9 bases fitting TRBD1. The sample in question was alloreactive CD4+ T cells from a mixed lymphocyte reaction culture, obtained before intestinal transplant. Described subset: CFSE-low proliferating T cells sorted from approximately 6-day pre-transplant mixed lymphocyte reaction (GvH or HvG direction). The origin of this receptor is a human patient who received an intestinal transplant. In DNA form, the CDR3 reads TGTGCCTGGAGAACAGGGGGCGCGGGCTATGGCTACACCTTC. Protein: CAWRTGGAGYGYTF.